This TCR beta chain was identified in a study of CDR3 diversity in severe acne. In this sample, this clonotype turned up many times. The germline gives CDR1 SEHNR, CDR2 FQNEAQ (reference sequence). CDR3 size: 12 residues. The germline V and J ends were trimmed by 5 bases and 7 bases, with 9 bases remaining between them. Each CDR3 protein gets one entry after TCRdb re-called the PCR reads with MiXCR. The data show roughly 100,000 distinct CDR3 sequences, around 53% seen once. The material sequenced was blood. The chain recombines TRBV7-9 with TRBJ2-1; D perhaps matches TRBD1 (5 bases). This receptor was identified in a male donor with acne. The CDR3, as DNA: TGTGCCAGCAGCCGTCAGGGAAATGAGCAGTTCTTC. It specifies CASSRQGNEQFF.